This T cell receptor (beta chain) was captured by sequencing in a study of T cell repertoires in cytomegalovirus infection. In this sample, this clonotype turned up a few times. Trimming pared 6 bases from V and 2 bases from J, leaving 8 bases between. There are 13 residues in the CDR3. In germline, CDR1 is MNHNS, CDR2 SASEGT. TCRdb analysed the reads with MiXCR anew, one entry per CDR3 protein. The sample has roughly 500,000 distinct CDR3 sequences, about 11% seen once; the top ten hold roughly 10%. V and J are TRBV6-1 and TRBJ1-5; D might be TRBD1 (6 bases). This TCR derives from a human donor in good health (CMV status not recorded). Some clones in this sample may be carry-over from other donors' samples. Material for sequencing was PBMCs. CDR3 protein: CASRTGRNQPQHF. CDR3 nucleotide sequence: TGTGCCAGCAGAACAGGGCGCAATCAGCCCCAGCATTTT.